This section outlines one T cell receptor beta chain sequence together with its context. Its antigen specificity is not known. No qualities accompany the bases; no much larger clone lies one base away. V is shortened by 2 bases, J by 15 bases, and the region joining them spans 10 bases. The germline V gene (reference sequence) yields SEHNR for CDR1 and FQNEAQ for CDR2. Reading from cysteine to phenylalanine, the CDR3 counts 11 amino acids. The CDR3 DNA has 33 bases and is translated from base 1. TCRbeta CDR3 regions were amplified from genomic DNA using the immunoSEQ Assay, a bias-controlled multiplex PCR. In the authors' own workflow: Within the assay, amplification of reference gene primers was used to estimate how many nucleated cells each sample contained. To quantify the absolute abundance of each unique TCRbeta CDR3 rearrangement, sequence reads were collapsed and filtered. Productive Simpson clonality was computed per sample as the square root of Simpson's diversity index over productive rearrangements. TCRdb took over this immuneACCESS table, retaining in-frame rearrangements with V and J assigned. Such tables are incomplete; in checked studies, under half of the missing clones stem from an unresolved V gene, and the remainder is unexplained. That table supplies the V and J calls and clone size; D and trimming were determined from the DNA. Recorded for this sample are over 200,000 clones; about 89% of them occurred a single time. The top ten clones comprise around 10% of the sample.

The data belong to a study of blood T cell repertoires in COVID-19 (dated by TCRdb to the early 2020s). Regarding the complete study: The collaborator samples originated in the United States, Italy and Spain and spanned the acute and convalescent phases of COVID-19. The material from the prospective study consisted of cDNA or gDNA derived from T cells, B-cell-depleted T cells, or PBMCs. The repertoires were released in a freely available public database meant as a resource for research on the immune response to SARS-CoV-2. Where available, HLA class I and class II types were taken from metadata supplied by the sample provider and were not determined by assay-based typing. Sample metadata almost always included a de-identified subject ID, COVID-19 status, age in years and sex. Samples came from the ongoing ImmuneRACE study (first 160 participants) plus 1,254 subjects from 6 global collaborators. The dataset comprised deeply sampled blood TCRbeta repertoires from subjects exposed to, actively infected with, or recovered from COVID-19.

Points the paper makes about the study in general: Clinical and demographic metadata were provided uncurated, with the amount varying by source and participant.

A second Seattle source provided samples from volunteer blood donors who had recovered from COVID-19. Each collaborating institution followed its own protocols to collect whole blood in K2EDTA tubes. Collaborator samples were shipped for TCRbeta analysis as frozen whole blood, isolated PBMCs, or DNA extracted from either sample type. Specimen: peripheral blood. This receptor chain uses TRBV7-9 and TRBJ1-4; the D gene lacks a confident call. This clonotype was obtained from a man in his forties who had recovered from COVID-19. The CDR3 reads as follows: CASSLILVVFF. The DNA sequence reads TGTGCCAGCAGCTTAATCCTGGTAGTGTTTTTT.